This passage covers 17 T cell receptor beta chains from one sample sequenced in a study of prognosis after radiotherapy for stage I lung cancer. With two-round multiplex PCR, TCR beta CDR3 sequences were amplified from genomic DNA. It was primers specific to each TRBV and TRBJ gene that first-round PCR used. TCRdb re-derived calls from the multiplex PCR reads in MiXCR, one entry per CDR3 protein. The sample lists about 25,000 distinct CDR3 sequences; around 39% were seen once. The sample in question was PBMCs, obtained before or after stereotactic body radiation therapy (not recorded which). These receptors were taken from a donor over 45 with non-small cell lung cancer.

This chain uses TRBV19 with TRBJ2-5, with TRBD1 identical over 8 bases. Per the germline V gene, CDR1 is LNHDA and CDR2 is SQIVND (reference sequence). The CDR3 sequence is 15 residues long. V gave up 3 bases and J gave up 7 bases; unmatched junction bases: 10. The DNA for the CDR3 is TGTGCCAGTAGTATGATCGGACAGGGAGGCGGGACCCAGTACTTC. It encodes CASSMIGQGGGTQYF.

As to this clonotype: A single base is all that separates this from a far larger clone, so a read error is likely. J is TRBJ2-7 and V is TRBV7-9; tentatively, D is TRBD1 (6 bases). CDR1 SEHNR and CDR2 FQNEAQ come from the germline V gene (reference sequence). The CDR3 has 14 amino acids. CDR3 residues: CASSSGTIYYEKYF. In DNA, the CDR3 is TGTGCCAGCAGTTCCGGGACAATATACTACGAGAAGTACTTC. Combining the CDR3 with reference TRBV7-9 and TRBJ2-7 gives the whole variable domain DTGVSQNPRHKITKRGQNVTFRCDPISEHNRLYWYRQTLGQGPEFLTYFQNEAQLEKSRLLSDRFSAERPKGSFSTLEIQRTEQGDSAMYLCASSSGTIYYEKYFGPGTRLTVT.

This clonotype was detected many times. This chain uses TRBV12-3 or TRBV12-4 with TRBJ2-1, with D uncertain. The CDR3 runs 15 residues. V was trimmed by 6 bases and J by 1 base, leaving 13 bases between them. Here the CDR3 reads CASSTSLGSYNEQFF. Here the CDR3 DNA reads TGTGCCAGCAGCACCTCACTTGGATCCTACAATGAGCAGTTCTTC.

In its sample, this clonotype was seen many times. The J gene is TRBJ2-7, the V gene TRBV18, with D perhaps TRBD1 (5 bases). Deletions cut 6 bases from V and 4 bases from J, with 13 bases between. Germline V gene data show CDR1 as KGHSH and CDR2 as LQKENI. The length of the CDR3 is 13 residues. CDR3 in DNA: TGTGCCAGCTCGCTACTCAAGGGGTACGAGCAGTACTTC. Amino acid sequence: CASSLLKGYEQYF. Together with reference TRBV18 and TRBJ2-7, the CDR3 gives the full variable domain: NAGVMQNPRHLVRRRGQEARLRCSPMKGHSHVYWYRQLPEEGLKFMVYLQKENIIDESGMPKERFSAEFPKEGPSILRIQQVVRGDSAAYFCASSLLKGYEQYFGPGTRLTVT.

This clonotype was counted at least ten times. The chain links TRBV27 to TRBJ1-5; D gene unclear. CDR1 MNHEY and CDR2 SMNVEV come from the germline V gene (reference sequence). Trimming left V 3 bases short and J 5 bases short, with 5 bases between. The CDR3 spans 12 residues. CDR3 protein: CASSFRDQPQHF. CDR3 DNA sequence: TGTGCCAGCAGTTTCCGCGATCAGCCCCAGCATTTT.

This clonotype appeared many times. The chain joins TRBV4-1 to TRBJ2-1, with 7 bases aligning to TRBD2. V lost 4 bases, J lost 3 bases, and 9 bases stayed unmatched. The CDR3 contains 16 residues. Germline-derived CDR1 and CDR2 are MGHRA and YSYEKL. The CDR3 coding sequence is TGCGCCAGCAGCCCATCCCCCAGCGGGATCTACAATGAGCAGTTCTTC. This sequence encodes CASSPSPSGIYNEQFF.

A note on this clonotype: Only one base separates this from a far larger clonotype, so it likely reflects a read error. The V call is TRBV6-1, the J call TRBJ2-1; the D is unclear. V was cut by 5 bases and J by 11 bases, with 10 bases left in between. Per the germline V gene, CDR1 is MNHNS and CDR2 is SASEGT. There are 11 residues in the CDR3. CDR3 sequence reads: CASSSPTKQFF. The CDR3 coding sequence is TGTGCCAGCAGTTCGCCGACAAAGCAGTTCTTC.

This chain connects TRBV29-1 to TRBJ1-5; 8 positions agree with TRBD1. The CDR3 consists of 13 residues. J gave up 7 bases and V 5 bases, and 7 bases lay outside the gene matches. Germline lookup yields CDR1 SQVTM and CDR2 ANQGSEA. Here the CDR3 DNA reads TGCAGCGTTTGTCAGGGGGCCCTGCAGCCCCAGCATTTT. This gives the protein CSVCQGALQPQHF.

By sample share, this clonotype is medium-sized. This chain links TRBV5-1 with TRBJ1-2; TRBD1 might be the D (5 bases). V was shortened by 4 bases and J by 6 bases, with 19 bases between the two germline ends. The germline V gene encodes CDR1 SGHRS and CDR2 YFSETQ. The CDR3 spans 15 residues. The CDR3 is CASSPDPGPRDGYTF. CDR3 nucleotides: TGCGCCAGCAGCCCGGATCCGGGACCTAGGGATGGCTACACCTTC.

By sample fraction, this clonotype is medium-sized. The rearrangement uses TRBV6-2 or TRBV6-3 and TRBJ2-2; possible D gene TRBD2, 5 bases. This CDR3 region has 15 residues. Germline assignment: CDR1 MNHEY and CDR2 SVGEGT. Trimming took off 7 bases at V and 5 bases at J, with 17 bases between the two ends. CDR3 sequence: CASTKVTGGTGELFF. The DNA of the CDR3 is TGTGCCAGCACCAAAGTAACGGGCGGGACCGGGGAGCTGTTTTTT.

This clonotype is medium-sized by share. The chain is built from TRBV27 and TRBJ2-1; D is unclear. Looked up from germline, CDR1 is MNHEY and CDR2 is SMNVEV (reference sequence). Trimming removed 5 bases from V and 0 bases from J, with 11 bases in between. This CDR3 comprises 15 residues. The DNA for the CDR3 is TGTGCCAGCAGTACAATAGTTAGCTCCTACAATGAGCAGTTCTTC. Translation: CASSTIVSSYNEQFF.

This clonotype has at least ten counts. V and J are TRBV5-1 and TRBJ1-2, with 7 bases matching TRBD1. The CDR3 sequence is 15 residues long. Germline V gene sequence: CDR1 SGHRS, CDR2 YFSETQ. Trimming at V came to 3 bases and at J to 3 bases, leaving 8 bases not matched to a gene. Written as DNA, the CDR3 is TGCGCCAGCAGCTACTCACAGGGGCGGGACTATGGCTACACCTTC. Protein: CASSYSQGRDYGYTF. Filled out from reference TRBV5-1 and TRBJ1-2, the complete variable domain reads KAGVTQTPRYLIKTRGQQVTLSCSPISGHRSVSWYQQTPGQGLQFLFEYFSETQRNKGNFPGRFSGRQFSNSRSEMNVSTLELGDSALYLCASSYSQGRDYGYTFGSGTRLTVV.

Ten or more counts support this clonotype. The chain employs TRBV7-9 and TRBJ1-5; TRBD1 is a possible D gene (6 bases). The CDR3 is made up of 12 amino acids. Per germline, CDR1 SEHNR and CDR2 FQNEAQ (reference sequence). The V end was cut by 10 bases, the J end by 4 bases, with 11 bases between. In nucleotides, the CDR3 is TGTGCCACAGGGGCCGATAATCAGCCCCAGCATTTT. Its protein is CATGADNQPQHF.

Comments on this clonotype: A far larger clone is only one base removed, so a read error is likely. The chain couples TRBV6-4 to TRBJ2-7, with D possibly being TRBD1 (6 bases). CDR3 length: 16 residues. The ends were cut back, 6 bases at V and 2 bases at J, with 20 bases in the middle. The V gene's germline CDR1 is MRHNA and CDR2 SNTAGT. The CDR3 sequence: CASSPGWTQGPYEQYF. CDR3 nucleotide sequence: TGTGCCAGCAGCCCTGGTTGGACTCAGGGGCCCTACGAGCAGTACTTC.

By share, this clonotype counts as medium-sized. The V gene is TRBV12-3 or TRBV12-4, the J gene TRBJ2-3, with TRBD2 identical over 8 bases. The CDR3 covers 16 residues. The V segment lost 7 bases and the J segment 6 bases; nucleotides outside the gene matches: 15. In DNA, the CDR3 is TGTGCCAGCACCCCGCGTGCAGCGGGGGTCGCGGATACGCAGTATTTT. Its protein is CASTPRAAGVADTQYF.

The V call is TRBV20-1, the J call TRBJ1-1, with D possibly being TRBD1 (5 bases). Trimming left V 4 bases short and J 5 bases short, with 14 bases between. Germline CDR1 and CDR2: DFQATT and SNEGSKA (reference sequence). The CDR3 runs 13 residues. DNA for the CDR3: TGCAGTGCTACTGGGACGCGGGCTACTGAAGCTTTCTTT. Translating it yields CSATGTRATEAFF.

There are a few counts of this clonotype. The chain employs TRBV27 and TRBJ1-5; D uncertain. V dropped 4 bases and J dropped 3 bases, with 19 bases sitting between them. The CDR3 consists of 17 residues. CDR1 and CDR2 from the germline V gene are MNHEY and SMNVEV (reference sequence). As DNA, the CDR3 is TGTGCCAGCAGTTCCCTCGGTGAAGGGTTGTACAATCAGCCCCAGCATTTT. Translating gives CASSSLGEGLYNQPQHF.